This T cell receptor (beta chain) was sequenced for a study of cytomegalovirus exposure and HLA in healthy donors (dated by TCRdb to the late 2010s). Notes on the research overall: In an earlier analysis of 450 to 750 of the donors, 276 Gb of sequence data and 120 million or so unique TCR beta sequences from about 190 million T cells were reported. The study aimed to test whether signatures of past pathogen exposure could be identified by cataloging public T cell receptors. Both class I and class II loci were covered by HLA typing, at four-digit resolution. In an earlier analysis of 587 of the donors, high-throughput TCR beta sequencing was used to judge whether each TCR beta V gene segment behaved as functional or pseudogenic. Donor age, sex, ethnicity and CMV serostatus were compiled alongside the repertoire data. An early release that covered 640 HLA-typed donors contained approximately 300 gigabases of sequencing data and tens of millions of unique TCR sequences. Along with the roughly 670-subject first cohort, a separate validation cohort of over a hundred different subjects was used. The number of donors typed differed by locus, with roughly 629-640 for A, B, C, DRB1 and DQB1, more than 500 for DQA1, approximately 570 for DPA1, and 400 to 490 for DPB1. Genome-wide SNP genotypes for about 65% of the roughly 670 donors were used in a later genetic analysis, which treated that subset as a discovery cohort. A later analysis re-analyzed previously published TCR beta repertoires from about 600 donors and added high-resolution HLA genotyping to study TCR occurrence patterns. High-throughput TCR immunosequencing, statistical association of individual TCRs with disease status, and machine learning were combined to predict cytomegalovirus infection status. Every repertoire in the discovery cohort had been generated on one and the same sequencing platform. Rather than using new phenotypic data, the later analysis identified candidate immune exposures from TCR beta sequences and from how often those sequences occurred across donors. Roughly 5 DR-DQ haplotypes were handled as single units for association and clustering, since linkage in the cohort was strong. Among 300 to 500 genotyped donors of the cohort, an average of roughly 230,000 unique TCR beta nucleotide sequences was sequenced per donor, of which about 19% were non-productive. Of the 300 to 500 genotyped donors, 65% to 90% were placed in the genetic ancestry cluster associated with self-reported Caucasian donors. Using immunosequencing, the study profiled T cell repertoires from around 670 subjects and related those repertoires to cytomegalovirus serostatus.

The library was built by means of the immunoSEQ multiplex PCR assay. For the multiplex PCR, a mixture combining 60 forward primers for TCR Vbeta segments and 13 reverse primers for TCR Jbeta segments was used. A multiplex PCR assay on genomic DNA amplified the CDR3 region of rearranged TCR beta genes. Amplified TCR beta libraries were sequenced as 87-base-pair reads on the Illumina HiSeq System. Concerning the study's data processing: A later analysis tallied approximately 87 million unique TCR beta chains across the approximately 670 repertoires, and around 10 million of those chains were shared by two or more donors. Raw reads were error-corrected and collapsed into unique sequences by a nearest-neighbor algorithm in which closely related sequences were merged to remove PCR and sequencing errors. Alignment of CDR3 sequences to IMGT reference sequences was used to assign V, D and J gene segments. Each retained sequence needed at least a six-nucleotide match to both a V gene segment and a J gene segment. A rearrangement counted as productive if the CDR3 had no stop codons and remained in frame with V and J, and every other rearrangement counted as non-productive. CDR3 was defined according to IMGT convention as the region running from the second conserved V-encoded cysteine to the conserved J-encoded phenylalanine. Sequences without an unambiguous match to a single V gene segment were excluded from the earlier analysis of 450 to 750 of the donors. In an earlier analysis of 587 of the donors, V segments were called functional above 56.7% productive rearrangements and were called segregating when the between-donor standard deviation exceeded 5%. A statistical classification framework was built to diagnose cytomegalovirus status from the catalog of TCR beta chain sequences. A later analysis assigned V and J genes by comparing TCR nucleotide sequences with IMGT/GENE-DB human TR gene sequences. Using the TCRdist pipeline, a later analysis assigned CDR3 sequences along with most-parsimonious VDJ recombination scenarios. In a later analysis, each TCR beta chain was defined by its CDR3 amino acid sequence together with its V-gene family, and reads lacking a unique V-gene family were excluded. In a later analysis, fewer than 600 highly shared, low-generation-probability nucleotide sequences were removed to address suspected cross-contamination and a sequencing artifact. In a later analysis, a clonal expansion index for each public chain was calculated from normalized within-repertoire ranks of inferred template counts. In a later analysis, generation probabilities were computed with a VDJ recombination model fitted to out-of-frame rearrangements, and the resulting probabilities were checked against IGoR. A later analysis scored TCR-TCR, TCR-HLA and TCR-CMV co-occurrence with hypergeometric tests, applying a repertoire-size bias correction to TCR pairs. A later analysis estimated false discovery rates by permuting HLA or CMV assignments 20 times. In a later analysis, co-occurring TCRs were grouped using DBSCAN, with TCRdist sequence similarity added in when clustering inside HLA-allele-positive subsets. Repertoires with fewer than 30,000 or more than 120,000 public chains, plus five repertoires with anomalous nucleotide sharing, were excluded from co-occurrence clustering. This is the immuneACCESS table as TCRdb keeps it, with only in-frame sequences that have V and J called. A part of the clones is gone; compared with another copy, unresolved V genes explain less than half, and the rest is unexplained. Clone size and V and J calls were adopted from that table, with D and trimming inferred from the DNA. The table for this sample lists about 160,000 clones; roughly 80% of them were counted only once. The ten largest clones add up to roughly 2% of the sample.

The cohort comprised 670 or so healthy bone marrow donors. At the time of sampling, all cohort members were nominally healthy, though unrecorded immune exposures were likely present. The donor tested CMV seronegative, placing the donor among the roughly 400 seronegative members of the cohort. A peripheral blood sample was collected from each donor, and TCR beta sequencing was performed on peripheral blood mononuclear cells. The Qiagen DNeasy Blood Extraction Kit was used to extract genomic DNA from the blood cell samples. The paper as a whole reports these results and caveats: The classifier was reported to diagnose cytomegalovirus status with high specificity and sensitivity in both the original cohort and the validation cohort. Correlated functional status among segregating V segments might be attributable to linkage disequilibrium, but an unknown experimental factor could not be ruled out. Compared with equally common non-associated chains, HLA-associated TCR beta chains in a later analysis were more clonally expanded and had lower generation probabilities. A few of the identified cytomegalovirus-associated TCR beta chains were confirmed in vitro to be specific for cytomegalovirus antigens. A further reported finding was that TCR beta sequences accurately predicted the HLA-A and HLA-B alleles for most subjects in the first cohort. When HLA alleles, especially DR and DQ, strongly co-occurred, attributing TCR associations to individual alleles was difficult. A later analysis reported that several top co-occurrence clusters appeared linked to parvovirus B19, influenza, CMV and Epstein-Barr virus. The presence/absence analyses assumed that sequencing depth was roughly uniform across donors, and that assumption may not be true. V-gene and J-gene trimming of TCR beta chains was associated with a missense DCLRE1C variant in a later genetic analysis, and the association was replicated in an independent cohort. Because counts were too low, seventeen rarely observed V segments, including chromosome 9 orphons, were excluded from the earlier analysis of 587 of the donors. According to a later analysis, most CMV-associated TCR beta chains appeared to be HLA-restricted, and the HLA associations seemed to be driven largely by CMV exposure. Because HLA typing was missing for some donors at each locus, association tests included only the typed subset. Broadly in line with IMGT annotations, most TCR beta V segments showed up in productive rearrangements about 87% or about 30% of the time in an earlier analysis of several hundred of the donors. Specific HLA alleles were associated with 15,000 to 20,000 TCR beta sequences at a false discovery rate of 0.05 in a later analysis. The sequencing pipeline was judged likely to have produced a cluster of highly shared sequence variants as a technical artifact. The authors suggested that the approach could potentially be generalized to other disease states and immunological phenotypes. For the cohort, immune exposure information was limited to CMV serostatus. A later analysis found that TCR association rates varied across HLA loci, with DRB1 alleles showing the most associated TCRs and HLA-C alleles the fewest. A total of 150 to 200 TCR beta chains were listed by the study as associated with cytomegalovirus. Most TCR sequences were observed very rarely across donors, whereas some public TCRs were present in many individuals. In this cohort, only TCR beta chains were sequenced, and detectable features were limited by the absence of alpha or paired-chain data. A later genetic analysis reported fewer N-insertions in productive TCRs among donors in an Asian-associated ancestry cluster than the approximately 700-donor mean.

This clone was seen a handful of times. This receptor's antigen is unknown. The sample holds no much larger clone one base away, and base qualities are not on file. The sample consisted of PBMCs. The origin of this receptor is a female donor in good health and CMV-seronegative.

CDR3 reads: CASSQGLAGVYEQYF. The bases read TGTGCCAGCAGCCAGGGACTAGCGGGAGTTTACGAGCAGTACTTC. This receptor chain uses TRBV14 and TRBJ2-7, with TRBD2 identical over 14 junction bases. CDR1 is given as SGHDN and CDR2 as FVKESK, both from the germline V gene. V and J are trimmed by 3 bases and 4 bases, and the gene matches miss 2 bases of the junction. From its cysteine to its phenylalanine, the CDR3 spans 15 amino acids. Only CDR3 DNA remains: 45 bases, in frame from the first base.